The 2 T cell receptor beta chains below were found in one sample sequenced in a study of blood T cell repertoires in COVID-19. Repertoires were generated with immunoSEQ multiplex PCR, while TCRdb's copy carries only in-frame clones and drops some. The sample carries more than 95,000 clones, approximately 88% recorded once. The sample consisted of peripheral blood. The source of these receptors is a human donor in a cohort sampled during active COVID-19.

The chain uses TRBV2 and TRBJ1-1; D might be TRBD1 (6 bases). This CDR3 is built from 13 residues. Germline V gene lookup returns CDR1 SNHLY and CDR2 FYNNEI. The V and J ends lost 4 bases and 2 bases respectively, with 8 bases between them. CDR3 sequence reads: CASSGTANTEAFF. In DNA, the CDR3 is TGTGCCAGCAGTGGGACAGCCAACACTGAAGCTTTCTTT.

This sequence joins TRBV20-1 and TRBJ1-2; TRBD1 is a possible D gene (6 bases). The V end lost 3 bases, the J end lost 2 bases, and 13 bases lay between the germline ends. The CDR3 consists of 14 residues. The germline V gene encodes CDR1 DFQATT and CDR2 SNEGSKA (reference sequence). CDR3 sequence reads: CSASHYQGNYGYTF. The DNA for the CDR3 is TGCAGTGCTAGTCACTACCAGGGGAACTATGGCTACACCTTC.